This T cell receptor (beta chain) is drawn from a study of T cells of healthy individuals (dated by TCRdb to 2016 to 2018). The library relied on 5' RACE. The sequencer was an Illumina MiSeq. TCRdb reworked the public reads: Q25 trimming with fastp, MiXCR clone assembly, productive beta chains retained. Duplicate CDR3 protein sequences are folded into a single record with the most common DNA and genes. Within this sample are 90,000 to 100,000 distinct CDR3 sequences, with around 17% of them counted one time only. The ten largest clones capture approximately 5.7% of the sample. At least ten counts were recorded for this clonotype. The antigen this receptor binds is unknown. No per-base quality is available; no much larger clone lies one base away. The CDR3 runs 15 amino acids, cysteine and phenylalanine included. Only the CDR3 portion is preserved as DNA: 45 bases, with reading frame beginning at the first base. CDR1 and CDR2 are read off the germline V gene as SGHTA and FQGNSA. V is cut by 5 bases and J by 0 bases, and the space between the germline ends is 11 bases.

The source of this sequence is a human donor in good health. The chain was built from TRBV7-2 and TRBJ1-3; the D region possibly corresponds to TRBD1 (5 bases align). The nucleotide sequence is TGTGCCAGCAGCCAAATGGGGCACTCTGGAAACACCATATATTTT. Translated, this gives CASSQMGHSGNTIYF. The entire variable domain, with the stretches around the CDR3 drawn from the reference TRBV7-2 and TRBJ1-3 proteins, is GAGVSQSPSNKVTEKGKDVELRCDPISGHTALYWYRQSLGQGLEFLIYFQGNSAPDKSGLPSDRFSAERTGGSVSTLTIQRTQQEDSAVYLCASSQMGHSGNTIYFGEGSWLTVV.